This T cell receptor (beta chain) was profiled in a study of blood T cell repertoires in COVID-19. CDR3 size: 14 residues. Germline V gene lookup returns CDR1 SQVTM and CDR2 ANQGSEA. Losses at the gene ends were 7 bases for V and 3 bases for J; bases not matched to a gene: 10. Source study methods: Reference gene primer amplification gave estimated nucleated cell counts. This table comes from immunoSEQ multiplex PCR, and its TCRdb copy is limited to in-frame clones, with some not included. The V and J calls and clone size come from that table; D and trimming were worked out from the DNA. Here the sample spans 100,000 to 150,000 clones, approximately 79% being singletons.

The sample taken for sequencing was peripheral blood. The source of this sequence is a man between 45 and 60 years old with acute or convalescent COVID-19. This rearrangement joins TRBV29-1 to TRBJ2-3, with 7 bases that match TRBD1. Here the CDR3 DNA reads TGCAGCGGGTGGGACAGAGGGGTTACAGATACGCAGTATTTT. Amino acid sequence: CSGWDRGVTDTQYF.